The next 11 T cell receptor beta chains were all read from a single sample in a study of beta chain features in type 1 diabetes. Sequenced material consisted of expressed TCRB transcripts (all of the isolated RNA was reverse transcribed). TCRdb's table, derived via immunoSEQ multiplex PCR, lists solely in-frame clones and lacks some. The table has some 900,000 clones, around a sixth seen once; the top ten hold roughly 0.025%. The sample comprised naive CD4+ T cells from blood. The receptors come from a woman aged 18-35 years in good health.

This clone has more than one count but fewer than ten. The V call is TRBV7-9, the J call TRBJ2-3, with a weak D call TRBD1 (6 bases). V was shortened by 1 base and J by 4 bases, with 12 bases between the two germline ends. The CDR3 spans 15 residues. Germline CDR1 is SEHNR and CDR2 is FQNEAQ (reference sequence). The CDR3 is CASSLVGTQPDTQYF. CDR3 coding DNA: TGTGCCAGCAGCTTAGTTGGGACACAACCAGATACGCAGTATTTT.

The rearrangement uses TRBV28 and TRBJ1-2, with 7 bases identical to TRBD1. The CDR3 loop spans 12 amino acids. J lost 8 bases, V lost 6 bases, and 6 bases had no gene match. CDR1 is MDHEN, CDR2 SYDVKM, per germline. CDR3 nucleotide sequence: TGTGCCAGCAGACTGACAGGGACAGGCTACACCTTC. Translated: CASRLTGTGYTF.

The gene calls are TRBV7-2 and TRBJ1-1, with a weak D call TRBD1 (5 bases). Germline V gene lookup returns CDR1 SGHTA and CDR2 FQGNSA. This CDR3 is 14 amino acids long. Trimming stripped 0 bases from V and 6 bases from J, with 11 bases between. This CDR3 reads CASSLAQGIPEAFF. CDR3 nucleotide sequence: TGTGCCAGCAGCTTAGCTCAGGGAATCCCTGAAGCTTTCTTT.

This clone was recorded a few times. The chain combines TRBV14 with TRBJ2-1, with 7 bases that match TRBD2. This CDR3 contains 16 residues. V shed 3 bases, J shed 0 bases, and the junction held 5 bases outside the gene matches. Germline loops: CDR1 SGHDN, CDR2 FVKESK. DNA of the CDR3: TGTGCCAGCAGCCACCTAAGCGGGAACTCCTACAATGAGCAGTTCTTC. This sequence encodes CASSHLSGNSYNEQFF.

This clone has only a few counts. This sequence joins TRBV5-4 and TRBJ2-1, with 7 bases matching TRBD2. J gave up 2 bases and V 2 bases, and 7 bases lay outside the gene matches. The CDR3 contains 16 residues. Per germline, CDR1 SGHNT and CDR2 YYREEE (reference sequence). CDR3 loop: CASSFRSLAAYNEQFF. In nucleotides, the CDR3 is TGTGCCAGCAGCTTCAGGTCTCTAGCGGCCTACAATGAGCAGTTCTTC.

As concerns this clone: The identical CDR3 is also encoded by other nucleotide sequences in the sample. The J gene is TRBJ2-7, the V gene TRBV20-1, with D possibly being TRBD2 (6 bases). Trimming stripped 3 bases from V and 3 bases from J, with 6 bases between. Looked up from germline, CDR1 is DFQATT and CDR2 is SNEGSKA (reference sequence). This CDR3 comprises 11 residues. In DNA form, the CDR3 reads TGCAGTGCTAGCGGGAGCTACGAGCAGTACTTC. Amino acids: CSASGSYEQYF.

This clone turned up a few times. The chain is built from TRBV7-9 and TRBJ1-1, with D unclear. CDR3 length: 14 amino acids. The V and J ends lost 4 bases and 3 bases respectively, with 12 bases between them. Looked up from germline, CDR1 is SEHNR and CDR2 is FQNEAQ (reference sequence). CDR3 in DNA: TGTGCCAGCAGCTCTTATGGGGTAGACACTGAAGCTTTCTTT. Amino acids: CASSSYGVDTEAFF. Complete variable domain (other parts from reference TRBV7-9 and TRBJ1-1): DTGVSQNPRHKITKRGQNVTFRCDPISEHNRLYWYRQTLGQGPEFLTYFQNEAQLEKSRLLSDRFSAERPKGSFSTLEIQRTEQGDSAMYLCASSSYGVDTEAFFGQGTRLTVV.

This clone was counted between two and nine times. The J gene is TRBJ2-3, the V gene TRBV21-1; TRBD1, the D gene given by the table, was not confirmed from the DNA. TRBV21-1 is a pseudogene. This CDR3 has 16 residues. The CDR3 loop reads CASSKAQQGSTDTQYF. In nucleotides, the CDR3 is TGTGCCAGCAGCAAAGCGCAACAGGGAAGCACAGATACGCAGTATTTT.

This chain uses TRBV19 with TRBJ2-2; D is possibly TRBD2 (6 bases). Trimming removed 7 bases from V and 6 bases from J, with 18 bases in between. The length of the CDR3 is 15 residues. Germline V gives CDR1 LNHDA, CDR2 SQIVND (reference sequence). This CDR3 reads CASTLSLREPGELFF. CDR3 in DNA: TGTGCCAGTACCTTATCGCTACGGGAGCCCGGGGAGCTGTTTTTT.

This clone was seen more than once but under ten times. The CDR3 here is CASSPDRGRGTQYF. CDR3 sequence (DNA): TGTGCCAGCAGCCCGGACAGGGGACGGGGTACGCAGTATTTT. V is TRBV7-3 and J is TRBJ2-3, with TRBD1 identical over 9 bases. Looked up from germline, CDR1 is SGHTA and CDR2 is FQGTGA. The CDR3 sequence is 14 residues long. The junction had 8 bases not matched to a gene; V was cut back by 5 bases and J by 8 bases.

This chain connects TRBV5-1 to TRBJ2-1; weak D call: TRBD2 (5 bases). CDR3 length: 16 amino acids. Trimming shortened V by 0 bases and J by 4 bases, and 14 bases separated the two germline ends. CDR1 is SGHRS, CDR2 YFSETQ, per germline. The CDR3 sequence is CASSLASLGGYNEQFF. The CDR3 bases are TGCGCCAGCAGCTTGGCAAGCCTAGGAGGATACAATGAGCAGTTCTTC.